What follows is one T cell receptor (beta chain) and its context. Unmatched junction bases numbered 8, after V lost 3 bases and J lost 8 bases. CDR3 length: 16 residues. Germline CDR1 SGHTS, CDR2 YDEGEE. This table comes from immunoSEQ multiplex PCR, and its TCRdb copy is limited to in-frame clones, with some not included. This sample has around 280,000 clones; 87% occur once, and the top ten carry roughly 2%. The sample belongs to a study of blood T cell repertoires in COVID-19. The chain couples TRBV5-8 to TRBJ2-1; 13 positions match TRBD2. The sequenced sample was peripheral blood. The clonotype comes from a woman aged 45 to 65 who had recovered from COVID-19. The CDR3 DNA is TGTGCCAGCAGCTCTGGACTAGCGGGAGTAATCGATGAGCAGTTCTTC. This codes for CASSSGLAGVIDEQFF. The variable domain in full, completed from reference TRBV5-8 and TRBJ2-1, reads EAGVTQSPTHLIKTRGQQATLRCSPISGHTSVYWYQQALGLGLQFLLWYDEGEERNRGNFPPRFSGRQFPNYSSELNVNALELEDSALYLCASSSGLAGVIDEQFFGPGTRLTVL.